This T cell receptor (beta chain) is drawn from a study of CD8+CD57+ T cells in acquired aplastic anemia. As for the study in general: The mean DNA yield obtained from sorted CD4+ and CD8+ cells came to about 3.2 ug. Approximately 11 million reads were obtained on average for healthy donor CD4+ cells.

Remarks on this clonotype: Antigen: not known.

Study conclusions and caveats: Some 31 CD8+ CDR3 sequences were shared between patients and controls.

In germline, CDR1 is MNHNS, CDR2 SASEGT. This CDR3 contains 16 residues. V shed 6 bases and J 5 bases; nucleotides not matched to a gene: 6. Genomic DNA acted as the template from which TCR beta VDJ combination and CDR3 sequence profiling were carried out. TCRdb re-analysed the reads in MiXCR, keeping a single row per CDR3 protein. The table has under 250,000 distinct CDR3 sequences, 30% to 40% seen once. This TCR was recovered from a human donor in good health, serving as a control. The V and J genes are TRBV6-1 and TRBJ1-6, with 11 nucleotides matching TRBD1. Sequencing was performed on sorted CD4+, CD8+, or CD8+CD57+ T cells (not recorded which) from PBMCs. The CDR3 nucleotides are TGTGCCAGCAGGGGATGGACAGGGGGCGATAATTCACCCCTCCACTTT. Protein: CASRGWTGGDNSPLHF.